The rows below give T cell receptor beta chains drawn from one sample of a study of blood T cell repertoires in COVID-19. The data were produced by immunoSEQ multiplex PCR, yet TCRdb's version contains in-frame clones alone and is incomplete. This sample has more than 200,000 clones, with 87% found just once. What was sequenced was PBMCs or T cells enriched from blood (not recorded which). Every receptor here comes from a man aged 25-45 years who had recovered from COVID-19. Both conserved end residues are part of each CDR3. The D gene is left open where the match is weak. Clone size is given for some rows only: seen once, a few or many times, or a class if the clone is expanded.

TRBJ2-1	17	TRBD2	TRBV7-9	-	TGTGCCAGCAGCTTAGCTCGATGGCGGGGGGGAGACAATGAGCAGTTCTTC	CASSLARWRGGDNEQFF
TRBJ1-2	13	-	TRBV12-3/TRBV12-4	-	TGTGCCAGCAGCCGGACTGGGAACTATGGCTACACCTTC	CASSRTGNYGYTF
TRBJ2-3	17	TRBD1	TRBV28	-	TGTGCCAGCAGTTCCATAAACAGGGGGCGCGGCACAGATACGCAGTATTTT	CASSSINRGRGTDTQYF
TRBJ1-2	13	-	TRBV30	-	TGTGCCTGGAGAGAATCGGCTAACTATGGCTACACCTTC	CAWRESANYGYTF
TRBJ2-7	13	-	TRBV27	few	TGTGCCAGCAGTTATCGGGTAACCTACGAGCAGTACTTC	CASSYRVTYEQYF
TRBJ1-6	15	-	TRBV6-5	-	TGTGCCAGCAGTTACAGAGGTCCGTCTGGCACCACCCTCCACTTT	CASSYRGPSGTTLHF
TRBJ1-2	14	TRBD1	TRBV7-2	-	TGTGCCAGCAGCCACCGGGACAGGGTCTCTGGCTACACCTTC	CASSHRDRVSGYTF
TRBJ2-3	15	TRBD2	TRBV2	-	TGTGCCAGCAGTGATAGCGGGGCTAGCACAGATACGCAGTATTTT	CASSDSGASTDTQYF
TRBJ2-7	12	-	TRBV6-6	-	TGTGCCACAGGACAGACCTCCTACGAGCAGTACTTC	CATGQTSYEQYF
TRBJ1-2	14	-	TRBV18	once	TGTGCCAGCTCACCGGAGCGTCAGGGGAATGGCTACACCTTC	CASSPERQGNGYTF
TRBJ2-1	14	TRBD1	TRBV7-8	-	TGTGCCAGCAGCCCGCCAGGGGGTGGCAGCGAGCAGTTCTTC	CASSPPGGGSEQFF
TRBJ1-1	16	-	TRBV14	-	TGTGCCGGCAGCCAAGGTCAGGGGACTATAAACACTGAAGCTTTCTTT	CAGSQGQGTINTEAFF
TRBJ2-1	16	TRBD2	TRBV5-1	-	TGCGCCAGCAGCTTGGGACTAGCGGGGCCCCGCGATGAGCAGTTCTTC	CASSLGLAGPRDEQFF
TRBJ2-2	15	-	TRBV5-1	-	TGCGCCAGCAGCTTGGAGCAGGGTTCGGCCGGGGAGCTGTTTTTT	CASSLEQGSAGELFF
TRBJ1-1	12	-	TRBV20-1	-	TGCAGTGCTAGTGCGGGGGACACTGAAGCTTTCTTT	CSASAGDTEAFF
TRBJ2-7	11	-	TRBV30	-	TGTGCCTGGAGTTTAAACTACGAGCAGTACTTC	CAWSLNYEQYF
TRBJ1-1	13	-	TRBV11-3	-	TGTGCCAGCAGCTTAGGTAGTGACACTGAAGCTTTCTTT	CASSLGSDTEAFF
TRBJ1-6	12	-	TRBV6-5	-	TGTGCCAGCAGCGGGAGATATTCACCCCTCCACTTT	CASSGRYSPLHF
TRBJ1-1	12	-	TRBV7-9	-	TGTGCCAGCAGCTTCCGAGCTGAGGAGGCTTTCTTT	CASSFRAEEAFF
TRBJ1-5	15	TRBD1	TRBV5-8	-	TGTGCCAGCCGCTTGCTTGGGACAGCCAATCAGCCCCAGCATTTT	CASRLLGTANQPQHF
TRBJ2-1	18	TRBD2	TRBV7-2	-	TGTGCCAGCAGATCAACCGGGACTAGCGGGAGGAGCTACAATGAGCAGTTCTTC	CASRSTGTSGRSYNEQFF
TRBJ1-1	15	TRBD1	TRBV4-2	-	TGTGCCAGCAGCCAAGCGGGACAGGGGTCAACTGAAGCTTTCTTT	CASSQAGQGSTEAFF
TRBJ1-5	12	-	TRBV28	-	TGTGCCAGCAGGAGGGGGAATCAGCCCCAGCATTTT	CASRRGNQPQHF
TRBJ1-1	14	TRBD1	TRBV29-1	-	TGCAGCGTTAAACCGGGACAGGGACTCGGTGGGGCTTTCTTT	CSVKPGQGLGGAFF
TRBJ2-5	15	TRBD2	TRBV28	once	TGTGCCAGCAGTGGGGGCGGACTAGCGAAGGAGACCCAGTACTTC	CASSGGGLAKETQYF
TRBJ2-1	14	-	TRBV19	few	TGTGCCAGTAGTATAGTCTCCCGGGATAATGAGCAGTTCTTC	CASSIVSRDNEQFF
TRBJ1-2	13	-	TRBV28	-	TGTGCCAGCAGTTTGGGGCAGGGAGGTGGCTACACCTTC	CASSLGQGGGYTF
TRBJ2-5	15	-	TRBV9	-	TGTGCCAGCAGCGTGGAAAATATACCCCCAGGGACCCAGTACTTC	CASSVENIPPGTQYF
TRBJ2-5	14	TRBD1	TRBV10-3	-	TGTGCCAGCTTGGCAGGGGGCATGAAGGAGACCCAGTACTTC	CASLAGGMKETQYF
TRBJ1-5	16	TRBD1	TRBV3-1/TRBV3-2	-	TGTGCCAGCAGCCAAGAGGGGGACAGGGGCGGTCAGCCCCAGCATTTT	CASSQEGDRGGQPQHF
TRBJ1-5	15	-	TRBV28	-	TGTGCCAGCAGTTTCAGGGGCGCGAGCAATCAGCCCCAGCATTTT	CASSFRGASNQPQHF
TRBJ1-2	17	-	TRBV11-2	-	TGTGCCAGCAGCCCCAGCTCCGGACGGGACTCTAACTATGGCTACACCTTC	CASSPSSGRDSNYGYTF
TRBJ1-2	14	-	TRBV5-8	-	TGTGCCAGCAGTCCGACAGGCCCTAGGGGTGGCTACACCTTC	CASSPTGPRGGYTF
TRBJ1-5	12	-	TRBV28	-	TGTGCCAGCAGTTTTAGTACTCAGCCCCAGCATTTT	CASSFSTQPQHF
TRBJ2-7	12	-	TRBV14	-	TGTGCCAGCAGCCAAGACGGGTACGAGCAGTACTTC	CASSQDGYEQYF
TRBJ1-2	14	-	TRBV28	once	TGTGCCAGCAGCCCAGGGGCTCTCAACTATGGCTACACCTTC	CASSPGALNYGYTF
TRBJ2-7	13	-	TRBV6-5	-	TGTGCCAGCAGTCCGACTAGCTCCTACGAGCAGTACTTC	CASSPTSSYEQYF
TRBJ2-7	16	TRBD2	TRBV11-3	many	TGTGCCAGCAGCTTAGGGTCGACTAGCGGGAGGTACGAGCAGTACTTC	CASSLGSTSGRYEQYF
TRBJ2-1	15	TRBD2	TRBV19	-	TGTGCCAGTAGTAACCGGGAGGGCTATTACAATGAGCAGTTCTTC	CASSNREGYYNEQFF
TRBJ2-1	15	TRBD1	TRBV15	-	TGTGCCACCAGCAGAGCAGGGGGCATCGGCAATGAGCAGTTCTTC	CATSRAGGIGNEQFF
TRBJ1-2	14	-	TRBV30	-	TGTGCCTGGAAGGGGATCCGAGATAACTATGGCTACACCTTC	CAWKGIRDNYGYTF
TRBJ2-7	15	-	TRBV14	-	TGTGCCAGCAGCCAAGATTTCACCGGAGCCTACGAGCAGTACTTC	CASSQDFTGAYEQYF
TRBJ1-3	16	-	TRBV6-5	-	TGTGCCAGCAGTTACTCTGGGGGCGTCTCTGGAAACACCATATATTTT	CASSYSGGVSGNTIYF
TRBJ2-5	15	TRBD2	TRBV10-3	-	TGTGCCATCATGGATAGCGGGGGGCTCCAAGAGACCCAGTACTTC	CAIMDSGGLQETQYF
TRBJ1-4	14	-	TRBV5-1	-	TGCGCCAGCAGCCCCCTACCAGGGGCGGAAAAACTGTTTTTT	CASSPLPGAEKLFF